Presented here are 16 T cell receptor beta chains from one specimen sequenced in a study of CD8 T cells in Susac syndrome. The RNA input was about 0.5 to 1 ug, and it was reverse transcribed with random hexamers. In TCRdb, the immunoSEQ multiplex PCR reads were re-called with MiXCR into one record per CDR3 protein. The profile shows 75,000 to 95,000 distinct CDR3 sequences, roughly 92% of them singletons. Material: CD8+ T cells from PBMCs. These receptors were taken from a human donor with Susac syndrome.

This clonotype was picked up a small number of times. The limits of the CDR3 on the DNA are not certain, so only TCRdb's listed CDR3 is given. The J gene is TRBJ1-1, the V gene TRBV6-5; the D segment call TRBD1 is taken from the table without a DNA check. Germline V gives CDR1 MNHEY, CDR2 SVGAGI. The CDR3 extends over 15 residues, inclusive of both ends. The CDR3: CASRRAGGENTEAFF.

The chain links TRBV6-2 or TRBV6-3 to TRBJ2-1; TRBD2 matches at 7 bases. Trimming took 0 bases from V and 2 from J; bases not matched to a gene: 7. The CDR3 contains 17 residues. The germline V gene encodes CDR1 MNHEY and CDR2 SVGEGT. Here the CDR3 DNA reads TGTGCCAGCAGTTACTCACCCGGGACTAATCCCTACAATGAGCAGTTCTTC. Protein sequence: CASSYSPGTNPYNEQFF.

This clonotype has just a few counts. The J gene is TRBJ1-1, the V gene TRBV19; D not resolved. V was cut by 5 bases and J by 1 base, with 2 bases left in between. Germline CDR1 and CDR2: LNHDA and SQIVND (reference sequence). There are 11 residues in the CDR3. CDR3: CASSSNTEAFF. The CDR3, as DNA: TGTGCCAGTAGTTCGAACACTGAAGCTTTCTTT.

The rearrangement joins TRBV5-1 to TRBJ2-5; 10 bases align to TRBD1. The J segment lost 5 bases and the V segment lost 0 bases, leaving 1 base of the junction unmatched. The CDR3 is 14 amino acids. From germline, CDR1 is SGHRS and CDR2 YFSETQ. CDR3 coding DNA: TGCGCCAGCAGCTTGGAGGGACAGGGGGAGACCCAGTACTTC. The encoded protein is CASSLEGQGETQYF.

The chain links TRBV6-6 to TRBJ2-3; D is ambiguous. The CDR3 runs to 15 residues. Trimming cost V 2 bases and J 4 bases, with 13 bases left between them. CDR1 is MNHNY and CDR2 is SVGAGI in the germline V gene (reference sequence). The CDR3, as DNA: TGTGCCAGCAGTTACGTGGGTGTGGGGTCAGATACGCAGTATTTT. The encoded protein is CASSYVGVGSDTQYF.

The V and J genes are TRBV12-3 or TRBV12-4 and TRBJ2-6; D is uncertain. CDR3 length equals 16 residues. Trimming removed 3 bases from V and 0 bases from J, with 9 bases in between. DNA of the CDR3: TGTGCCAGCAGTTTCATTCTGAGCTCTGGGGCCAACGTCCTGACTTTC. Encoded protein: CASSFILSSGANVLTF.

The rearrangement joins TRBV27 to TRBJ2-3; D call uncertain. Germline CDR1 and CDR2: MNHEY and SMNVEV (reference sequence). The CDR3 contains 10 residues. V shed 10 bases and J shed 4 bases, with 6 bases lying between them. DNA for the CDR3: TGTGCCACCTTGGCAGATACGCAGTATTTT. The encoded protein is CATLADTQYF.

This clonotype occurred once. The J gene is TRBJ2-7, the V gene TRBV24-1, with 10 bases lining up with TRBD2. J gave up 6 bases and V 4 bases, and 11 bases lay outside the gene matches. Germline V lookup: CDR1 KGHDR, CDR2 SFDVKD. CDR3 length equals 16 residues. The CDR3 nucleotides read TGTGCCACCAGTGACTCCACCGGGACTAGCGCCCTCGAGCAGTACTTC. Translated: CATSDSTGTSALEQYF.

The chain recombines TRBV7-9 with TRBJ1-1; D might be TRBD1 (5 bases). Trimming took 8 bases from V and 3 from J, leaving 13 bases between them. The CDR3 totals 13 residues. CDR1 is SEHNR and CDR2 is FQNEAQ in the germline V gene (reference sequence). The CDR3 DNA is TGTGCCAGCGGTCGCCGGGGGGACACTGAAGCTTTCTTT. This translates into CASGRRGDTEAFF.

The genes are TRBV7-9 and TRBJ1-5; D is uncertain. Germline assignment: CDR1 SEHNR and CDR2 FQNEAQ (reference sequence). V shed 7 bases and J shed 5 bases, with 9 bases lying between them. This CDR3 contains 12 residues. CDR3 sequence reads: CASKDGDQPQHF. The CDR3 nucleotides are TGTGCCAGCAAGGATGGGGATCAGCCCCAGCATTTT.

The chain recombines TRBV15 with TRBJ2-7; the D gene is possibly TRBD2 (5 bases). CDR1 and CDR2 (germline): LNHNV, YYDKDF (reference sequence). The CDR3 spans 15 residues. Trimming left V 3 bases short and J 0 bases short, with 12 bases between. The CDR3 coding sequence is TGTGCCACCAGCAGGGCGGGTGCCCGCTCCTACGAGCAGTACTTC. Residues: CATSRAGARSYEQYF.

The genes are TRBV20-1 and TRBJ2-1, with 8 bases matching TRBD1. The ends lost 3 bases at V and 9 bases at J; junction bases unmatched: 7. The CDR3 length is 13 residues. CDR1 DFQATT and CDR2 SNEGSKA come from the germline V gene (reference sequence). In nucleotides, the CDR3 is TGCAGTGCTAGGAGGACAGGGTATAGTGAGCAGTTCTTC. Its translation: CSARRTGYSEQFF.

This chain uses TRBV20-1 with TRBJ2-1; D may match TRBD1 or TRBD2 (6 bases each). Germline V gene lookup returns CDR1 DFQATT and CDR2 SNEGSKA (reference sequence). Trimming stripped 4 bases from V and 0 bases from J, with 13 bases between. The CDR3 runs to 15 residues. The CDR3 DNA is TGCAGTGCTAACGGAGGGGGGATCTCCTACAATGAGCAGTTCTTC. This codes for CSANGGGISYNEQFF.

The rearrangement links TRBV12-3 or TRBV12-4 to TRBJ2-2, with 14 bases identical to TRBD2. J was trimmed by 5 bases and V by 6 bases; bases with no gene match: 8. The length of the CDR3 is 17 residues. The CDR3 spells CASSLGTSGGKTGELFF. The CDR3 region has the DNA TGTGCCAGCAGCCTCGGGACTAGCGGGGGAAAGACCGGGGAGCTGTTTTTT.

The chain recombines TRBV6-2 or TRBV6-3 with TRBJ2-5; 7 nucleotides agree with TRBD1. This CDR3 region has 17 residues. V lost 3 bases, J lost 2 bases, and 12 bases stayed unmatched. The germline CDR1 and CDR2 sequences are MNHEY and SVGEGT. Here the CDR3 reads CASSYFFGTADQETQYF. The DNA of the CDR3 is TGTGCCAGCAGTTATTTTTTTGGGACAGCTGATCAAGAGACCCAGTACTTC.

The J gene is TRBJ2-1, the V gene TRBV5-1; D uncertain. Germline lookup yields CDR1 SGHRS and CDR2 YFSETQ. The CDR3 consists of 13 residues. Trimming removed 2 bases at V and 4 bases at J, with 7 bases between. The CDR3 protein is CASSFLFYNEQFF. In DNA, the CDR3 is TGCGCCAGCAGCTTCTTATTTTACAATGAGCAGTTCTTC.